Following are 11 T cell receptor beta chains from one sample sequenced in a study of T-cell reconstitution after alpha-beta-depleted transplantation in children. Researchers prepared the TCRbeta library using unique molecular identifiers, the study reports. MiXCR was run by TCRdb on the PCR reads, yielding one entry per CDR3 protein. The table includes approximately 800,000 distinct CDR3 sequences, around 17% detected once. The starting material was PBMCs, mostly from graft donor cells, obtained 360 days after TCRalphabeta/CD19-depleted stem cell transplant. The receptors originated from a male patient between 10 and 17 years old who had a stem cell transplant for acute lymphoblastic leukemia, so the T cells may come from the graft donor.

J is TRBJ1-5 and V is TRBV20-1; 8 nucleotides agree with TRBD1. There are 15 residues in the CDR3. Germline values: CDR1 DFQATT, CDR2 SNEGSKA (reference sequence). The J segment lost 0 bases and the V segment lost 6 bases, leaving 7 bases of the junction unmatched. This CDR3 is CSAQDRADSNQPQHF. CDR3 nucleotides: TGCAGTGCCCAGGACAGGGCGGATAGCAATCAGCCCCAGCATTTT.

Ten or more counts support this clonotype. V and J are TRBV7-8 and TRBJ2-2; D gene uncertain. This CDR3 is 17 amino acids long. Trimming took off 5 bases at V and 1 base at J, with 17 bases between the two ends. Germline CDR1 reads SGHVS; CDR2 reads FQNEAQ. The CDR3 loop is CASSDPEARGNTGELFF. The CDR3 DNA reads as TGTGCCAGCAGCGATCCAGAGGCCCGCGGGAACACCGGGGAGCTGTTTTTT.

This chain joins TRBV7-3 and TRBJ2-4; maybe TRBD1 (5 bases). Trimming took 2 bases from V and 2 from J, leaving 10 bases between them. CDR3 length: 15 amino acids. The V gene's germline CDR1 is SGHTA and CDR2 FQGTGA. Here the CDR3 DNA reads TGTGCCAGCAGCTTAGGTGGACAAACCAAAAACATTCAGTACTTC. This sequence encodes CASSLGGQTKNIQYF.

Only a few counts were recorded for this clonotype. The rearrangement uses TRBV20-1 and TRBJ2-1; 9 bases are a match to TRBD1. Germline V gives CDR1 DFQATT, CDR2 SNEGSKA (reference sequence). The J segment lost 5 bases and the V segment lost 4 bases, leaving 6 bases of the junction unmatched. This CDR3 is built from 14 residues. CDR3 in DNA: TGCAGTGCTATAACAGGGGGCCCCAACAATGAGCAGTTCTTC. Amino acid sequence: CSAITGGPNNEQFF.

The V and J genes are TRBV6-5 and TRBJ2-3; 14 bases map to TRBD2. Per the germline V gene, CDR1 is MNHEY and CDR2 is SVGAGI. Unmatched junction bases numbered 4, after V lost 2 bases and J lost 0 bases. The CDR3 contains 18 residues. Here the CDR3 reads CASSYVRLAGGSTDTQYF. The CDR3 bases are TGTGCCAGCAGTTACGTAAGACTAGCGGGAGGGAGCACAGATACGCAGTATTTT.

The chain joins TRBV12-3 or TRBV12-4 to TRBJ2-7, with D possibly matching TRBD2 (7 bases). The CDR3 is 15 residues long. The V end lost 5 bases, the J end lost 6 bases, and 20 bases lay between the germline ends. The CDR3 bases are TGTGCCAGCAGTCCAAGGGGGGGGGGACTCCGCGAGCAGTACTTC. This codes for CASSPRGGGLREQYF.

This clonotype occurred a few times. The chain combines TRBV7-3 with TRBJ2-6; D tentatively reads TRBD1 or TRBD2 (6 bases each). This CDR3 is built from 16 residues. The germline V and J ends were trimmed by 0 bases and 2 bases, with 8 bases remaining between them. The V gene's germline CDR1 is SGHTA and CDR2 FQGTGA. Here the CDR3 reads CASSLTGGTGANVLTF. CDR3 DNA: TGTGCCAGCAGCTTAACGGGGGGCACTGGGGCCAACGTCCTGACTTTC.

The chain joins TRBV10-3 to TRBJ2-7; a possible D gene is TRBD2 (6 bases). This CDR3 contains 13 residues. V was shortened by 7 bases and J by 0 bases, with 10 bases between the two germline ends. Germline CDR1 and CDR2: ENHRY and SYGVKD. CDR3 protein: CAIMRGASYEQYF. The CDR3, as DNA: TGTGCCATCATGCGCGGGGCCTCCTACGAGCAGTACTTC.

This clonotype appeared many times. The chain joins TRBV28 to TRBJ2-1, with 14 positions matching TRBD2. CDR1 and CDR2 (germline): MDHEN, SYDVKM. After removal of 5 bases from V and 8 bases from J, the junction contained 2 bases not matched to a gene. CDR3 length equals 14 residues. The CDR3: CASSRTSGRYEQFF. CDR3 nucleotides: TGTGCCAGCAGTCGGACTAGCGGGAGGTATGAGCAGTTCTTC.

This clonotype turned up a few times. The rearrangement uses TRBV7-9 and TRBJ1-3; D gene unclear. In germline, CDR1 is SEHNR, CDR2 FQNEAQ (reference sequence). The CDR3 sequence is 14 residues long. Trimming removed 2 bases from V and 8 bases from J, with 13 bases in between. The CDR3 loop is CASSLPELGDTIYF. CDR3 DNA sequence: TGTGCCAGCAGCTTACCGGAGCTTGGGGACACCATATATTTT.

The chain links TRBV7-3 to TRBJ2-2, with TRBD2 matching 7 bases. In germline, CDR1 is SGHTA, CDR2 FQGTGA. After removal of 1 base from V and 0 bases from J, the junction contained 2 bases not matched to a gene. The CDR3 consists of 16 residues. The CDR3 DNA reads TGTGCCAGCAGCTTAAGGGGACTAACGAACACCGGGGAGCTGTTTTTT. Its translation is CASSLRGLTNTGELFF.